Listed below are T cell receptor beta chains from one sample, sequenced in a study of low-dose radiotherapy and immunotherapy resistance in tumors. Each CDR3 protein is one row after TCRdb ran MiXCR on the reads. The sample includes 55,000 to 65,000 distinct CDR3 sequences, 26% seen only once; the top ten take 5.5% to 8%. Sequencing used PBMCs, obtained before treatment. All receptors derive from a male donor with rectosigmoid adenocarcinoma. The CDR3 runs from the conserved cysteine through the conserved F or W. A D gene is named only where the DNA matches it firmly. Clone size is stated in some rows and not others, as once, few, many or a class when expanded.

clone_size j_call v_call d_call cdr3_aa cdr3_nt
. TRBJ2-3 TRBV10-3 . CAISPGGLQYF TGTGCCATCAGCCCCGGGGGGCTGCAGTATTTT
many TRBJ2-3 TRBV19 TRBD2 CASSMLAGGTDTQYF TGTGCCAGTAGTATGCTAGCGGGAGGCACAGATACGCAGTATTTT
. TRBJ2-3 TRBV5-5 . CASSLEEYSTDTQYF TGTGCCAGCAGCTTGGAGGAGTATAGCACAGATACGCAGTATTTT
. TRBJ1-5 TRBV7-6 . CASSRWTASSNQSQHF TGTGCCAGCAGCCGGTGGACAGCCTCTAGCAATCAGTCCCAGCATTTT
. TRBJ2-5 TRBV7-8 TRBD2 CASSKSGTSGKETQYF TGTGCCAGCAGCAAATCCGGGACTAGCGGGAAAGAGACCCAGTACTTC
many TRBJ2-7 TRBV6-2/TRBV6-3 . CASSYERGGPYEQYF TGTGCCAGCAGTTACGAGAGGGGCGGCCCCTACGAGCAGTACTTC
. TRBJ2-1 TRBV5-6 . CASSFQSGEQFF TGTGCCAGCAGCTTCCAGTCCGGGGAGCAGTTCTTC
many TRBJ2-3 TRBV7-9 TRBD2 CASSHGGAGGGTDTQYF TGTGCCAGCAGCCACGGTGGTGCGGGGGGGGGCACAGATACGCAGTATTTT
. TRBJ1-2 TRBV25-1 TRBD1 CASTSTGGPYTF TGTGCCAGCACCTCGACAGGGGGGCCCTACACCTTC
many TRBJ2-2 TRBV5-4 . CASSLSVLSGELFF TGTGCCAGCAGCTTGTCTGTTCTGTCCGGGGAGCTGTTTTTT
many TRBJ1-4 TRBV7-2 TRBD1 CASSLRQGAIGEKLFF TGTGCCAGCAGCCTCCGACAGGGGGCAATTGGTGAAAAACTGTTTTTT
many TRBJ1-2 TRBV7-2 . CASSLGGENGYTF TGTGCCAGCAGCTTGGGGGGCGAAAATGGCTACACCTTC
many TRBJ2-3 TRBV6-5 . CASRTLRTEPNPPDTQYF TGTGCCAGCAGGACTCTAAGGACGGAGCCCAATCCTCCAGATACGCAGTATTTT
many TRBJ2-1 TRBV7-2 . CASSLYYNEQFF TGTGCCAGCAGCCTGTACTACAATGAGCAGTTCTTC
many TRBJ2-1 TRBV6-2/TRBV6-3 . CASRDSHNEQFF TGTGCCAGTAGGGACTCCCACAATGAGCAGTTCTTC
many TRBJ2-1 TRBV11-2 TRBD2 CASSTWTSGRNNEQFF TGTGCCAGCAGCACCTGGACTAGCGGGAGGAACAATGAGCAGTTCTTC
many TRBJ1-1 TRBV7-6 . CASSPSSSMNTEAFF TGTGCCAGCAGCCCAAGCTCGTCTATGAACACTGAAGCTTTCTTT
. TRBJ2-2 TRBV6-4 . CASSDSGETGELFFFFF .
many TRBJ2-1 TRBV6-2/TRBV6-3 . CASSTGSGEQFF TGTGCCAGCAGTACAGGGTCGGGGGAGCAGTTCTTC